Each of the 12 T cell receptor beta chains below was sequenced from the same sample in a study of T cells expressing NK-cell markers. Reanalyzing the 5' RACE reads, TCRdb keeps one entry per CDR3 protein, without DNA. The sample table sets out about 260,000 distinct CDR3 sequences. The sequencing input was blood T cells: a sorted CD56 or NKG2C T cell subset, CD4+ or CD8+ T cells, or bulk PBMC T cells (not recorded which). The source of these receptors is a man aged 18 to 29 in good health.

V is TRBV6-6 and J is TRBJ2-2. Germline lookup yields CDR1 MNHNY and CDR2 SVGAGI (reference sequence). The CDR3 contains 13 residues. CDR3 loop: CASTTVLTGELFF.

The V gene is TRBV12-3 or TRBV12-4, the J gene TRBJ2-1; the D call from TCRdb, TRBD2, cannot be confirmed without DNA. This CDR3 contains 12 residues. The CDR3 reads CASTLGGVEQFF.

This chain joins TRBV12-3 or TRBV12-4 and TRBJ1-5. CDR3 length equals 12 residues. The CDR3 loop is CASSLYGQPQHF.

CDR3 loop: CASSPLGRGVDEQFF. The chain links TRBV12-3 or TRBV12-4 to TRBJ2-1; with no DNA, the TCRdb D assignment of TRBD2 cannot be verified. This CDR3 region has 15 residues.

This chain connects TRBV7-9 to TRBJ2-7; the D call from TCRdb, TRBD1, cannot be confirmed without DNA. The length of the CDR3 is 16 residues. Germline CDR1 is SEHNR and CDR2 is FQNEAQ (reference sequence). The CDR3 here is CASSSEIGAGRYEQYF.

The chain combines TRBV18 with TRBJ2-3; as DNA is missing, the TRBD2 call by TCRdb cannot be tested. This CDR3 region has 16 residues. Germline V CDR1 and CDR2: KGHSH, LQKENI. CDR3 loop: CASSPRVAGGIDTQYF. Based on the CDR3 plus reference TRBV18 and TRBJ2-3, the full variable domain is NAGVMQNPRHLVRRRGQEARLRCSPMKGHSHVYWYRQLPEEGLKFMVYLQKENIIDESGMPKERFSAEFPKEGPSILRIQQVVRGDSAAYFCASSPRVAGGIDTQYFGPGTRLTVL.

The chain recombines TRBV20-1 with TRBJ1-2; TCRdb picks TRBD1, but there is no DNA to check that call. Germline loops: CDR1 DFQATT, CDR2 SNEGSKA (reference sequence). This CDR3 has 16 residues. The CDR3 is CSARKPNRDRSNGYTF.

The V and J genes are TRBV9 and TRBJ2-1. This CDR3 has 16 amino acids. Per the germline V gene, CDR1 is SGDLS and CDR2 is YYNGEE. The CDR3 here is CASSVRTAGSYNEQFF. Looking up the rest from reference TRBV9 and TRBJ2-1 gives the full variable domain: DSGVTQTPKHLITATGQRVTLRCSPRSGDLSVYWYQQSLDQGLQFLIQYYNGEERAKGNILERFSAQQFPDLHSELNLSSLELGDSALYFCASSVRTAGSYNEQFFGPGTRLTVL.

The V and J genes are TRBV5-1 and TRBJ2-1; checking the TCRdb D call of TRBD1 is not possible without DNA. The CDR3 has 16 residues. Germline values: CDR1 SGHRS, CDR2 YFSETQ. The CDR3: CASSLPSGTLYNEQFF. The full variable domain, its missing parts supplied by reference TRBV5-1 and TRBJ2-1, is KAGVTQTPRYLIKTRGQQVTLSCSPISGHRSVSWYQQTPGQGLQFLFEYFSETQRNKGNFPGRFSGRQFSNSRSEMNVSTLELGDSALYLCASSLPSGTLYNEQFFGPGTRLTVL.

V and J are TRBV18 and TRBJ2-5. The V gene's germline CDR1 is KGHSH and CDR2 LQKENI. The CDR3 covers 13 residues. CDR3 sequence: CASSVVEDETQYF.

V is TRBV29-1 and J is TRBJ2-1. This CDR3 has 12 amino acids. The germline V gene has CDR1 SQVTM and CDR2 ANQGSEA. The CDR3 loop reads CSAHWVYNEQFF.

The chain joins TRBV11-3 to TRBJ2-5; as DNA is missing, the TRBD1 call by TCRdb cannot be tested. Germline lookup yields CDR1 SGHNT and CDR2 YENEEA. This CDR3 is built from 15 residues. CDR3 residues: CASSDRQTTKETQYF.